This T cell receptor beta chain was found in a study of low-dose radiotherapy and immunotherapy resistance in tumors. Time point: after trial treatment. The treatment here: LDRT plus nivolumab, ipilimumab, low-dose cyclophosphamide and aspirin (RACIN trial). From germline, CDR1 is MGHRA and CDR2 YSYEKL. The junction had 11 bases not matched to a gene; V was cut back by 3 bases and J by 5 bases. CDR3 length: 17 residues. First-strand cDNA relied on TRAV- and TRBV-specific primers spanning alpha and beta chains. TCR amplification involved 20 PCR cycles with a constant-region primer and V-primer adapter. TCRdb ran MiXCR on the reads and lists one entry per CDR3 protein. The table shows 100,000 or so distinct CDR3 sequences, with around 20% occurring only once.

This rearrangement joins TRBV4-1 to TRBJ2-2; 8 bases map to TRBD2. The sample in question was PBMCs, obtained after low-dose radiotherapy plus immunotherapy. The TCR sequence derives from a male donor with prostate cancer. The CDR3, as DNA: TGCGCCAGCAGCCAGAACCCTATAGCGGGGAGGACCGGGGAGCTGTTTTTT. Amino acid sequence: CASSQNPIAGRTGELFF.